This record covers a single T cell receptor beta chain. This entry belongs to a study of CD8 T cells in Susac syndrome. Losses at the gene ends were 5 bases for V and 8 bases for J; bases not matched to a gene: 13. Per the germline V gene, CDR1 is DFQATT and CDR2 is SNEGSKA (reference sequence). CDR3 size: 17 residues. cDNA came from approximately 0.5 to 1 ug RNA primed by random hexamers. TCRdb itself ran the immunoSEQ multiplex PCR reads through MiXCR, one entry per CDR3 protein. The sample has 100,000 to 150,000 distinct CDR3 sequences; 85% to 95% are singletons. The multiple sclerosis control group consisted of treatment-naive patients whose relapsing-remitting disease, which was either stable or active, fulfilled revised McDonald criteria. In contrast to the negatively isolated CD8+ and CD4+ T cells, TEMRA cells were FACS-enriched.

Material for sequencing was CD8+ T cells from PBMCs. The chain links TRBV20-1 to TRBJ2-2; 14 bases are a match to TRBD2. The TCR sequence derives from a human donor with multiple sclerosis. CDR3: CSAPRTSGGWATGELFF. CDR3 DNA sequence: TGCAGTGCTCCCCGGACTAGCGGGGGGTGGGCAACGGGGGAGCTGTTTTTT.